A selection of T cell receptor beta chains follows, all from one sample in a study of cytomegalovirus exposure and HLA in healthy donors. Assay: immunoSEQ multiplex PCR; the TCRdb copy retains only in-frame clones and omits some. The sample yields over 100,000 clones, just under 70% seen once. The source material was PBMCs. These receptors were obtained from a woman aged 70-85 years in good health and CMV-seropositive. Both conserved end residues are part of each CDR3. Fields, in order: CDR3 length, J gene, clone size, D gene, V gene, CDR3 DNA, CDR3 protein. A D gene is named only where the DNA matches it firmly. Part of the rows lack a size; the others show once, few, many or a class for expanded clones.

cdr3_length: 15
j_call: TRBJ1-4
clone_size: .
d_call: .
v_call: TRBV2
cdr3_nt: TGTGCCAGCAGTACTTCAGGGGTAACTAATGAAAAACTGTTTTTT
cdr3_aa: CASSTSGVTNEKLFF

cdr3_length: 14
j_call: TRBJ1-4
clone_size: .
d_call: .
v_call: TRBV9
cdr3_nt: TGTGCCAGCAGCGTAGGACAGATTAATGAAAAACTGTTTTTT
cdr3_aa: CASSVGQINEKLFF

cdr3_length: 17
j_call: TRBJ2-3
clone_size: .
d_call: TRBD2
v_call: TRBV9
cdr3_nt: TGTGCCAGCAGCGACCGACTAGCGGGGGACCTCACAGATACGCAGTATTTT
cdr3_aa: CASSDRLAGDLTDTQYF

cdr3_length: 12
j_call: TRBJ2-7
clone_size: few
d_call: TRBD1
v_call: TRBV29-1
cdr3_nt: TGCAGCGTTTACGGGACAGGGCTCGAGCAGTACTTC
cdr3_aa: CSVYGTGLEQYF

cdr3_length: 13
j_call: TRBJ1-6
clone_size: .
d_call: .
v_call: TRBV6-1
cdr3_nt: TGTGCCAGCAGTGTCCAGGAAAATTCACCCCTCCACTTT
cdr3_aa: CASSVQENSPLHF

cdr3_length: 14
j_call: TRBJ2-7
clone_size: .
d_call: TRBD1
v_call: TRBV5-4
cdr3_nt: TGTGCCAGCAGCCCGACAGGGGGTAGGTACGAGCAGTACTTC
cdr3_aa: CASSPTGGRYEQYF

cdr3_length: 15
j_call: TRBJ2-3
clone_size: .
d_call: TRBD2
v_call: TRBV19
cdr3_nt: TGTGCCAGTAGGCCGGGAGCGGGGGGTTCAGATACGCAGTATTTT
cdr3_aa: CASRPGAGGSDTQYF

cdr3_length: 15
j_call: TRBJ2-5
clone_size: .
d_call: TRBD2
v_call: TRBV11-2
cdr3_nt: TGTGCCAGCAGCTTAGGGCGGGGGGAAAAAGAGACCCAGTACTTC
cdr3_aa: CASSLGRGEKETQYF

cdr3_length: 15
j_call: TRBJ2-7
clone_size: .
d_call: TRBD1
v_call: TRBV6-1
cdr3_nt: TGTGCCAGCAGTGAACAAGGGACAGGTGTCTACGAGCAGTACTTC
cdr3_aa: CASSEQGTGVYEQYF

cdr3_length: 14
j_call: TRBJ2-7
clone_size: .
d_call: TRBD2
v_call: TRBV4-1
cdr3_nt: TGCGCCAGCAGCCCCCCGGGACTAGCCAGCGAGCAGTACTTC
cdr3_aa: CASSPPGLASEQYF

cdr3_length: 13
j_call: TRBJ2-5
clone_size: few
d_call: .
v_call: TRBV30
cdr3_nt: TGTGCCTGGAGTGTACTCAGGCAAGAGACCCAGTACTTC
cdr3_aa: CAWSVLRQETQYF

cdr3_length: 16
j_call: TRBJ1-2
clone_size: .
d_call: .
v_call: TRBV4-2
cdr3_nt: TGTGCCAGCAGCCAAGAATACAGCCAAGGGGACTATGGCTACACCTTC
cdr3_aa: CASSQEYSQGDYGYTF

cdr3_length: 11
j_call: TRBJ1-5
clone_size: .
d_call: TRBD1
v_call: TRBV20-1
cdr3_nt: TGCAGTGCGTACAGGGGGGGGTTGTTGCATTTT
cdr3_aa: CSAYRGGLLHF

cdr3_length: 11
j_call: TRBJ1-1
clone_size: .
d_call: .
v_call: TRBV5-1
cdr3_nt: TGCGCCAGCAGCTCTAACACTGAAGCTTTCTTT
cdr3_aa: CASSSNTEAFF

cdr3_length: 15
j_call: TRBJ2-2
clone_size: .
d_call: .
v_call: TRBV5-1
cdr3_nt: TGCGCCAGCAGCTTGGGACAGGTGAACACCGGGGAGCTGTTTTTT
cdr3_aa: CASSLGQVNTGELFF

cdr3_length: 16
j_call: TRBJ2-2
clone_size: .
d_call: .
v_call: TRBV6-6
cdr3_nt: TGTGCCAGCAGTTACTCACCCCTAGCGAGCACCGGGGAGCTGTTTTTT
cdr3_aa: CASSYSPLASTGELFF

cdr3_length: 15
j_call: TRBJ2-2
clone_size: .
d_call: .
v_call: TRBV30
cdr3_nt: TGTGCCTGGAGCCCCGTAGCGGCGAACACCGGGGAGCTGTTTTTT
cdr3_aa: CAWSPVAANTGELFF

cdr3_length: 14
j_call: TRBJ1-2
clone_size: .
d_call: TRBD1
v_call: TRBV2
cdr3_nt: TGTGCCAGCAGTCTAGGGGGCATAGGCTATGGCTACACCTTC
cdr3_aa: CASSLGGIGYGYTF

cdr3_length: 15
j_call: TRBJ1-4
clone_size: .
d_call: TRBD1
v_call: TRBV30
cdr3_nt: TGTGCCTGGAGTGTACGAGGGACAGGGCGCGAAAAACTGTTTTTT
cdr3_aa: CAWSVRGTGREKLFF

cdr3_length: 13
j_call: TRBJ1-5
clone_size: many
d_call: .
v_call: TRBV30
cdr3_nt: TGTGCCTGGAGTTCTGGGTTAGCGGGAGCCCAGCATTTT
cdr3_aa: CAWSSGLAGAQHF

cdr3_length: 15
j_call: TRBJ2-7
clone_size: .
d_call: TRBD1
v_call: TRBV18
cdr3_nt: TGTGCCAGCTCACCCCCGGGACAGGGAAGCTACGAGCAGTACTTC
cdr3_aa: CASSPPGQGSYEQYF

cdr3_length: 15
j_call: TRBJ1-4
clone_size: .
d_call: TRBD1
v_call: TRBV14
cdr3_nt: TGTGCCAGCAGCCAGCTGACAGGGGGGTCCGGGGAACTGTTTTTT
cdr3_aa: CASSQLTGGSGELFF

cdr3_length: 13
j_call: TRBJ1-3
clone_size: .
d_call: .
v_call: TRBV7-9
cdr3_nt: TGTGCCAGCATCCCTAACAGGGAAGGTACCATATATTTT
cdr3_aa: CASIPNREGTIYF

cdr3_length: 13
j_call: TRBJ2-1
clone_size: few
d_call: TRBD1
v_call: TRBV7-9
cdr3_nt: TGTGCCAGCATAGGGACAGGGAGCAATGAGCAGTTCTTC
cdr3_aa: CASIGTGSNEQFF

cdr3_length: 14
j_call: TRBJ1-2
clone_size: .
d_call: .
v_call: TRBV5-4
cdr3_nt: TGTGCCATGTACAGGGCTAAGACTAACTATGGCTACACCTTC
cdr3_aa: CAMYRAKTNYGYTF

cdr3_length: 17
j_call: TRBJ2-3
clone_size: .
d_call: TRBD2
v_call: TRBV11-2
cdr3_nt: TGTGCCAGCAGCTTAAGGAGACTAGCGGGGGGGGCCCCGTCGCAGTATTTT
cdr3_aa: CASSLRRLAGGAPSQYF

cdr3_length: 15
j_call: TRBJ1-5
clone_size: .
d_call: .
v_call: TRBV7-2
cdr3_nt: TGTGCCAGCAGCCAAACTACAGGTAGCAATCAGCCCCAGCATTTT
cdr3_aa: CASSQTTGSNQPQHF

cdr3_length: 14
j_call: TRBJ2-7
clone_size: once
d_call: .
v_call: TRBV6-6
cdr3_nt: TGTGCCAGCAGTTACTCGCAGGGTACCTACGAGCAGTACTTC
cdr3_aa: CASSYSQGTYEQYF

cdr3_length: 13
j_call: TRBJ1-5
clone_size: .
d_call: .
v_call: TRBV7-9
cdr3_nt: TGTGCCAGCAGCTGGACTGACAATCAGCCCCAGCATTTT
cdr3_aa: CASSWTDNQPQHF

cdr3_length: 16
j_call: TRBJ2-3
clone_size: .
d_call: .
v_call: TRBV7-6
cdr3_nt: TGTGCCAGCAGCTCAGGCACCGGGGTGGGCACAGATACGCAGTATTTT
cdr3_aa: CASSSGTGVGTDTQYF

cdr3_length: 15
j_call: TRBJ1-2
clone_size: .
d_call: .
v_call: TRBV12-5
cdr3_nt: TGTGCTAGTGGTTTGGTCCTCCCCCCGGGGGGTGGCTACACCTTC
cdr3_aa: CASGLVLPPGGGYTF

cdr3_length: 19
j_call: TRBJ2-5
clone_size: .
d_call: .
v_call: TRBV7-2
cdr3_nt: TGTGCCAGCAGCTTAGTCCCCCCCAGCATTGGCACTCCGGGGGAGACCCAGTACTTC
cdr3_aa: CASSLVPPSIGTPGETQYF

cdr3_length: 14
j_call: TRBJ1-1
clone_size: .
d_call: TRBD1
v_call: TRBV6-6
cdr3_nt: TGTGCCAGCAGGATGACAGGGTCGAGCACTGAAGCTTTCTTT
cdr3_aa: CASRMTGSSTEAFF

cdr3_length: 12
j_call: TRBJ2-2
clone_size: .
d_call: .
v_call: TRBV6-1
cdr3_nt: TGTGCCAGCGTACAGGTCACCGGGGAGCTGTTTTTT
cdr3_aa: CASVQVTGELFF

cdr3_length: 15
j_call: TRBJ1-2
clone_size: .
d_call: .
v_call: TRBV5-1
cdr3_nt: TGCGCCAGCAGCTTGCGGGGGGAGTTGGAGCCTGGCTACACCTTC
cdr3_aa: CASSLRGELEPGYTF

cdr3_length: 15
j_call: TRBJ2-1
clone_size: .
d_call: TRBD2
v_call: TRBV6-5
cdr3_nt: TGTGCCAGCAGTTCTGGGGCTAGCGGCTACAATGAGCAGTTCTTC
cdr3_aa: CASSSGASGYNEQFF

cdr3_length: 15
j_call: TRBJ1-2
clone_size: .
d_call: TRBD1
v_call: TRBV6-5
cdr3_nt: TGTGCCAGCAGGCAGGGGGCTGTACTCAATTATGGCTACACCTTC
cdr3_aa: CASRQGAVLNYGYTF

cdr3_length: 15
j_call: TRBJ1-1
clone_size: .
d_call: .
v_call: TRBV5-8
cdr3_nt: TGTGCCAGCAGCTTGGATGGCAGGAAGAACACTGAAGCTTTCTTT
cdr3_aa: CASSLDGRKNTEAFF

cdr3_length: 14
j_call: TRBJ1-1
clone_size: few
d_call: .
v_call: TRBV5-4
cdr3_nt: TGTGCCAGCAGGGTGACAGGCATGAACACTGAAGCTTTCTTT
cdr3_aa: CASRVTGMNTEAFF

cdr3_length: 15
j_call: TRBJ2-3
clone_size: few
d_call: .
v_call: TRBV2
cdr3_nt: TGTGCCAGCAGTTCTTCCGGGACAAGGATTGATACGCAGTATTTT
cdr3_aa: CASSSSGTRIDTQYF

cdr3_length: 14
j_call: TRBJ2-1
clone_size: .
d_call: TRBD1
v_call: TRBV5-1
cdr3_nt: TGCGCCAGCAGCCAGGGACAGTTAAACAATGAGCAGTTCTTC
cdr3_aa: CASSQGQLNNEQFF

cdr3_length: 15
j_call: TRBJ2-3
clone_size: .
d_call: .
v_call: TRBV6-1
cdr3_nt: TGTGCCAGCGGTCTTTCAGGGCGGGACACAGATACGCAGTATTTT
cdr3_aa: CASGLSGRDTDTQYF

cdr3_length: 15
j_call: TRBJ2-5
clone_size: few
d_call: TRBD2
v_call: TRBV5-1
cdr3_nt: TGCGCCAGCAGCCAACTAGCGGGGGGACAAGAGACCCAGTACTTC
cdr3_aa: CASSQLAGGQETQYF

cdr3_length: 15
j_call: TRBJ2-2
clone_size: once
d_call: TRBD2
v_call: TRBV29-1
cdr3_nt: TGCAGCGTTGGAGTAGCGGGGTCCAGCACCGGGGAGCTGTTTTTT
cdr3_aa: CSVGVAGSSTGELFF

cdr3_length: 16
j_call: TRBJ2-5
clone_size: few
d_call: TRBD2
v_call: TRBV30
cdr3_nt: TGTGCCTGGAGTGGGGCTAGCGGGGGTTGGGAAGAGACCCAGTACTTC
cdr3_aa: CAWSGASGGWEETQYF